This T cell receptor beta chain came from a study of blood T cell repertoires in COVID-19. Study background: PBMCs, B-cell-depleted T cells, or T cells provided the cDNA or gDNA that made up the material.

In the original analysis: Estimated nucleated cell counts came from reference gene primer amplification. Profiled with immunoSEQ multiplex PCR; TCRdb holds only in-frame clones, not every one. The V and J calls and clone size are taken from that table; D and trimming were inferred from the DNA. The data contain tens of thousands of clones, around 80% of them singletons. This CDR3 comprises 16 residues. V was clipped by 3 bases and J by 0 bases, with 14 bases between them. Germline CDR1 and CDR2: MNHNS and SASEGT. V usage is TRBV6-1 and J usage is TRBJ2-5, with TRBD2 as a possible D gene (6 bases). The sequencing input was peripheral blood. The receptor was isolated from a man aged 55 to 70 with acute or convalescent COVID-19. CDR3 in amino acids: CASSDGRLGNQETQYF. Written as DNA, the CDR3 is TGTGCCAGCAGTGATGGGAGACTAGGTAACCAAGAGACCCAGTACTTC.